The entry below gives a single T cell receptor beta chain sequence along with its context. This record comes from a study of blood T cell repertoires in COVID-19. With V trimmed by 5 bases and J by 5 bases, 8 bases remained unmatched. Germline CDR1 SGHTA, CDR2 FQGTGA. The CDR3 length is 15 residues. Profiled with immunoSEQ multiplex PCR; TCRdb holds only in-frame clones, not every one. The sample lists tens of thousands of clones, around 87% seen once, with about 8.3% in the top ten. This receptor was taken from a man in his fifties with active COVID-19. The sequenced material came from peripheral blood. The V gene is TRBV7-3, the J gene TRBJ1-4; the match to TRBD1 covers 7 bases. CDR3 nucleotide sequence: TGTGCCAGCAGCGGAGACAGGGTTCGGAATGAAAAACTGTTTTTT. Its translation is CASSGDRVRNEKLFF.